This TCR beta chain is drawn from a study of cytomegalovirus exposure and HLA in healthy donors. Study-level results: The study designated 150 or so TCR beta chains cytomegalovirus-associated. Association of a missense DCLRE1C variant with TCR beta V- and J-gene trimming was reported in a later analysis. Among CMV-associated TCR beta chains, most appeared HLA-restricted in a later analysis. Among TCR sequences, most were rare, though some public TCRs appeared in many donors.

Primers: 60 Vbeta forward and 13 Jbeta reverse. Profiled with immunoSEQ multiplex PCR; TCRdb holds only in-frame clones, not every one. Among about 140,000 clones listed, approximately 71% were seen once. As for this clone: What it binds is unknown.

The sequence came from a woman in her forties or fifties in good health and CMV-seronegative. The sequenced sample was PBMCs.

As DNA, the CDR3 is TGTGCCAGCAGCTTAAGACAGGGTGACCAGCCCCAGCATTTT. Translating gives CASSLRQGDQPQHF. The chain has TRBV7-2 and TRBJ1-5, with 7 bases lining up with TRBD1. This CDR3 is 14 amino acids long. Germline values: CDR1 SGHTA, CDR2 FQGNSA. The ends lost 2 bases at V and 7 bases at J; junction bases unmatched: 5.